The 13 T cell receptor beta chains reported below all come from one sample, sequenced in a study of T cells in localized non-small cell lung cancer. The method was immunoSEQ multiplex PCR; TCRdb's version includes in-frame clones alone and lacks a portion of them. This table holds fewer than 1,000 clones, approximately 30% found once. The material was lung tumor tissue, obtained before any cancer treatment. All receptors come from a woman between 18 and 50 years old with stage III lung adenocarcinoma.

This CDR3 is CSGRDSNTGELFF. DNA for the CDR3: TGCAGCGGCCGGGACAGTAACACCGGGGAGCTGTTTTTT. The rearrangement joins TRBV29-1 to TRBJ2-2; 7 nucleotides line up with TRBD1. Trimming took 7 bases from V and 2 from J; bases not matched to a gene: 4. The CDR3 extends over 13 amino acids. The germline V gene has CDR1 SQVTM and CDR2 ANQGSEA.

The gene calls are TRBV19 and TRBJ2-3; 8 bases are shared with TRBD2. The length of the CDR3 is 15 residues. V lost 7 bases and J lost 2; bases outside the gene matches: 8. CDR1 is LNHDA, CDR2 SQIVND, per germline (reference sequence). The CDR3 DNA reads TGTGCCAGTAAAGTCCTTAGCGGGGACACAGATACGCAGTATTTT. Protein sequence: CASKVLSGDTDTQYF.

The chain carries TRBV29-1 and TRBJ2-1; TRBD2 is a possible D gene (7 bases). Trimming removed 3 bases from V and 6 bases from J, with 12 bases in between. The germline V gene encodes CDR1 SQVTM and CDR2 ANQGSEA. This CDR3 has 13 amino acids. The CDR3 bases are TGCAGCGTTGAGGAGGGGGGGGTCAATGAGCAGTTCTTC. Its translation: CSVEEGGVNEQFF.

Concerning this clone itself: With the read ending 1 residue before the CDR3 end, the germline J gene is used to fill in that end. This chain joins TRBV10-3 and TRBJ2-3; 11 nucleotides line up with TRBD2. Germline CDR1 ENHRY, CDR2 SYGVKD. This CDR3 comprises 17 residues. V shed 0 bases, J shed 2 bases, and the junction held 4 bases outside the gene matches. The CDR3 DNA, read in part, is TGTGCCATCAGTGAGTCCCTAGCGGGGGGCCACACAGATACGCAGTAT. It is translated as CAISESLAGGHTDTQY. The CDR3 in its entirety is CAISESLAGGHTDTQYF.

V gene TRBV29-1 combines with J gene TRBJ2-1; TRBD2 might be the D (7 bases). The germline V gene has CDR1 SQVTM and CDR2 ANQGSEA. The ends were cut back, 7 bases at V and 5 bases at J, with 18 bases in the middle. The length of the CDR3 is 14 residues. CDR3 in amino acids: CSADHGGRNNEQFF. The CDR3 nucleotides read TGCAGCGCCGACCACGGGGGGCGTAACAATGAGCAGTTCTTC.

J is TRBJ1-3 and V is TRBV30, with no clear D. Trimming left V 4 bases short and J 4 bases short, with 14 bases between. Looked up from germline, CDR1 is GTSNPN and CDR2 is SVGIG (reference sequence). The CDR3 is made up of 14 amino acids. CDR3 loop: CAWIGLASGNTIYF. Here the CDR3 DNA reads TGTGCCTGGATCGGTCTCGCTTCAGGAAACACCATATATTTT.

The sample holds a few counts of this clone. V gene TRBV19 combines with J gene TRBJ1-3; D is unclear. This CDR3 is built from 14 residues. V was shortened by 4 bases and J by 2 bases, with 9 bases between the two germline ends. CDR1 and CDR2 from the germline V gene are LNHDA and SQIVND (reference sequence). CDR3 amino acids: CASSTLGAGNTIYF. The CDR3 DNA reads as TGTGCCAGTAGTACCCTTGGGGCTGGAAACACCATATATTTT.

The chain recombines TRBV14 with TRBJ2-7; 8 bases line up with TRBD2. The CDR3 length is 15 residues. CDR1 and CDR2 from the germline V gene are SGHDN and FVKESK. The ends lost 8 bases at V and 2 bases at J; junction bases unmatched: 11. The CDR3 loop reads CASSSLGGGTYEQYF. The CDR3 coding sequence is TGTGCCAGCTCCTCTTTGGGCGGGGGGACCTACGAGCAGTACTTC. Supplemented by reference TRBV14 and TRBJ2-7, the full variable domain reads EAGVTQFPSHSVIEKGQTVTLRCDPISGHDNLYWYRRVMGKEIKFLLHFVKESKQDESGMPNNRFLAERTGGTYSTLKVQPAELEDSGVYFCASSSLGGGTYEQYFGPGTRLTVT.

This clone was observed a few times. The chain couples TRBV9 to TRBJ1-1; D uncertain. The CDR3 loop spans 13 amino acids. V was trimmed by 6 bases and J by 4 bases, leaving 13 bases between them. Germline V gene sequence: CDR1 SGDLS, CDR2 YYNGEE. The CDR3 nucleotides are TGTGCCAGCACCGACTTTAGGGTCACTGAAGCTTTCTTT. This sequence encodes CASTDFRVTEAFF.

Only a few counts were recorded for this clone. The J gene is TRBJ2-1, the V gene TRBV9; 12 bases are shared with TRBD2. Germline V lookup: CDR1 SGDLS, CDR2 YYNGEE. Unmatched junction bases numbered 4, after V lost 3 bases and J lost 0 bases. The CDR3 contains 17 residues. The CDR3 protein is CASSATSGGSSYNEQFF. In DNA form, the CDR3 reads TGTGCCAGCAGCGCCACTAGCGGGGGGAGCTCCTACAATGAGCAGTTCTTC.

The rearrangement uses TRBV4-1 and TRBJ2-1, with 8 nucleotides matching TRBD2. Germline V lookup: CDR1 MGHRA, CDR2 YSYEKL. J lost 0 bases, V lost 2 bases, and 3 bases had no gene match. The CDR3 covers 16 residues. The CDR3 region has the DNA TGCGCCAGCAGCCAATTCGGGGGGGTCTCCTACAATGAGCAGTTCTTC. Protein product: CASSQFGGVSYNEQFF.

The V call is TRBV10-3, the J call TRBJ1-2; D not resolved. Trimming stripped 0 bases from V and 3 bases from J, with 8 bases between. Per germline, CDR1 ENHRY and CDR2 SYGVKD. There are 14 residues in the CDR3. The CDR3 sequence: CAISESMADYGYTF. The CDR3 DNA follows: TGTGCCATCAGTGAGTCGATGGCGGACTATGGCTACACCTTC.

The CDR3 region is CSVEMGGGTEAFF. CDR3 coding DNA: TGCAGCGTTGAGATGGGTGGCGGAACTGAAGCTTTCTTT. The chain employs TRBV29-1 and TRBJ1-1, with D unclear. The ends were cut back, 3 bases at V and 5 bases at J, with 13 bases in the middle. Germline V gene sequence: CDR1 SQVTM, CDR2 ANQGSEA. This CDR3 comprises 13 residues.